The sample holds one count of the clone carrying this TCR beta chain. Its antigen is still unknown. This sample stems from a study of Ad26.COV2.S vaccination and SARS-CoV-2 variants. Measured with immunoSEQ multiplex PCR; TCRdb has only the in-frame clones, and not every one. The data contain 300,000 to 400,000 clones, 80% to 90% of them singletons. The CDR3 loop spans 16 amino acids. Trimming pared 3 bases from V and 6 bases from J, leaving 19 bases between. In germline, CDR1 is KGHSH, CDR2 LQKENI. General study points: Overall T cell responses may have been underestimated by the analyses of TCR breadth and depth.

The treatment: some 20 received Ad26.COV2.S at low or high dose, single or two shots; roughly five received placebo; per-sample allocation not given. Samples came from day 63 after the first vaccine or placebo injection. The gene calls are TRBV18 and TRBJ2-3; TRBD1 or TRBD2 may be the D gene (6 bases each). The source is a person between 18 and 65 years old who received the Ad26.COV2.S COVID-19 vaccine or a placebo. The sequencing here drew on peripheral blood, taken in a trial of Ad26.COV2.S vaccine versus placebo. The CDR3 is CASSPVGGGSADTQYF. CDR3 sequence (DNA): TGTGCCAGCTCACCGGTTGGAGGGGGGAGTGCGGATACGCAGTATTTT. Full variable domain (remainder filled in from reference TRBV18 and TRBJ2-3): NAGVMQNPRHLVRRRGQEARLRCSPMKGHSHVYWYRQLPEEGLKFMVYLQKENIIDESGMPKERFSAEFPKEGPSILRIQQVVRGDSAAYFCASSPVGGGSADTQYFGPGTRLTVL.